The 17 T cell receptor beta chains below come from one sample, sequenced in a study of T cells in Graves' hyperthyroidism and ophthalmopathy. Template material for amplifying TCR beta CDR3 regions consisted of RNA transcripts. HTBI primers drove first-round RT-PCR of the TCR CDR3. Using its own MiXCR run on the multiplex PCR reads, TCRdb lists one record per CDR3 protein. The table shows 400,000 or so distinct CDR3 sequences, with 13% to 15% occurring only once. The specimen was blood. These receptors were taken from a woman aged 55-70 years with Graves' ophthalmopathy.

This clonotype has ten or more counts. CDR3: CAWSVIQGRQPQHF. In DNA form, the CDR3 reads TGTGCCTGGAGTGTTATCCAGGGACGGCAGCCCCAGCATTTT. This chain links TRBV30 with TRBJ1-5; D is perhaps TRBD1 (5 bases). CDR3 size: 14 residues. V lost 0 bases, J lost 7 bases, and 13 bases lay in between. The V gene's germline CDR1 is GTSNPN and CDR2 SVGIG (reference sequence). Based on the CDR3 plus reference TRBV30 and TRBJ1-5, the full variable domain is SQTIHQWPATLVQPVGSPLSLECTVEGTSNPNLYWYRQAAGRGLQLLFYSVGIGQISSEVPQNLSASRPQDRQFILSSKKLLLSDSGFYLCAWSVIQGRQPQHFGDGTRLSIL.

This clonotype was recorded at least ten times. The chain has TRBV2 and TRBJ1-4; D ambiguous. This CDR3 contains 16 residues. The V gene lost 7 bases and the J gene lost 10 bases, with 25 bases spanning the gap. Looked up from germline, CDR1 is SNHLY and CDR2 is FYNNEI. Here the CDR3 reads CASILNGPRVGGKLFF. The DNA of the CDR3 is TGTGCCAGCATTCTGAATGGCCCCAGAGTCGGTGGAAAACTGTTTTTT.

The V and J genes are TRBV20-1 and TRBJ2-5; D might be TRBD1 (6 bases). The V end lost 4 bases, the J end lost 4 bases, and 13 bases lay between the germline ends. In germline, CDR1 is DFQATT, CDR2 SNEGSKA (reference sequence). The CDR3 runs 13 residues. CDR3 DNA: TGCAGTGCTATCGGACAGACACGAGAGACCCAGTACTTC. Protein sequence: CSAIGQTRETQYF.

This clonotype was observed a handful of times. V is TRBV30 and J is TRBJ1-2; 8 bases map to TRBD1. After removal of 4 bases from V and 0 bases from J, the junction contained 10 bases not matched to a gene. The CDR3 loop spans 16 amino acids. The germline gives CDR1 GTSNPN, CDR2 SVGIG (reference sequence). The CDR3 DNA reads as TGTGCCTGGATAGGCCAGGGGGCGTTGGCTAACTATGGCTACACCTTC. It is translated as CAWIGQGALANYGYTF. The variable domain in full, with the rest retrieved from reference TRBV30 and TRBJ1-2, is SQTIHQWPATLVQPVGSPLSLECTVEGTSNPNLYWYRQAAGRGLQLLFYSVGIGQISSEVPQNLSASRPQDRQFILSSKKLLLSDSGFYLCAWIGQGALANYGYTFGSGTRLTVV.

This chain joins TRBV4-1 and TRBJ2-7, with D perhaps TRBD2 (6 bases). CDR1 is MGHRA, CDR2 YSYEKL, per germline. Trimming pared 3 bases from V and 0 bases from J, leaving 12 bases between. The CDR3 totals 15 residues. CDR3 DNA sequence: TGCGCCAGCAGCCAGGAGGGCCTAAACTCCTACGAGCAGTACTTC. This sequence encodes CASSQEGLNSYEQYF.

The genes are TRBV7-9 and TRBJ1-3, with D hard to call. Germline V gene sequence: CDR1 SEHNR, CDR2 FQNEAQ (reference sequence). V gave up 3 bases and J gave up 3 bases, with 6 bases separating them. CDR3 size: 13 residues. Here the CDR3 reads CASSFPSGNTIYF. The CDR3 DNA reads TGTGCCAGCAGCTTCCCTAGTGGAAACACCATATATTTT.

The V and J genes are TRBV9 and TRBJ1-1; the D is unclear. Germline-derived CDR1 and CDR2 are SGDLS and YYNGEE. CDR3 length: 14 residues. V lost 0 bases, J lost 1 base, and 7 bases lay in between. CDR3 in amino acids: CASSVGGRNTEAFF. CDR3 DNA: TGTGCCAGCAGCGTAGGTGGGCGGAACACTGAAGCTTTCTTT.

Worth noting for this clonotype: A much larger clone is a single base away; this may be a read error. The chain recombines TRBV2 with TRBJ2-7, with D possibly matching TRBD1 (6 bases). CDR1 and CDR2 from the germline V gene are SNHLY and FYNNEI. V was clipped by 10 bases and J by 3 bases, with 19 bases between them. This CDR3 has 14 residues. CDR3 sequence (DNA): TGTGCCAACATCGAAGGGCAGGGGCACTACGAGCAGTACTTC. It encodes CANIEGQGHYEQYF.

V gene TRBV27 combines with J gene TRBJ2-1, with D possibly matching TRBD1 (5 bases). Germline V gene lookup returns CDR1 MNHEY and CDR2 SMNVEV (reference sequence). This CDR3 has 17 residues. V lost 1 base to trimming and J lost 6 bases, with 19 bases between them. CDR3 DNA sequence: TGTGCCAGCAGTTTATACGGCTGGGGCCCTAATTTCAATGAGCAGTTCTTC. This sequence encodes CASSLYGWGPNFNEQFF.

Comment on this clonotype: A clone one base away is much larger, so this may be a read error. This sequence joins TRBV5-1 and TRBJ2-1; D remains ambiguous. There are 17 residues in the CDR3. CDR1 and CDR2 from the germline V gene are SGHRS and YFSETQ. DNA of the CDR3: TGCGCCCGCAGCTTGGCGCGGCAGAGAGTTTCCTACAATGAGCAGTTCTTC. Its protein product is CARSLARQRVSYNEQFF.

This clonotype was recorded many times. V and J are TRBV7-9 and TRBJ2-2, with D possibly TRBD2 on 6 matching bases. CDR1 is SEHNR and CDR2 is FQNEAQ in the germline V gene (reference sequence). The CDR3 covers 16 residues. V was trimmed by 1 base and J by 3 bases, leaving 12 bases between them. For the CDR3, the DNA is TGTGCCAGCAGCTTAGGTAATAGCGGAGACACCGGGGAGCTGTTTTTT. Amino acid sequence: CASSLGNSGDTGELFF.

This sequence joins TRBV5-1 and TRBJ2-1; 10 bases are a match to TRBD2. Germline V gives CDR1 SGHRS, CDR2 YFSETQ. The V and J ends lost 3 bases and 5 bases, in that order; junction bases with no gene match: 5. The CDR3 has 15 residues. The chain's CDR3 is CASSSSGRENNEQFF. CDR3 coding DNA: TGCGCCAGCAGCTCTAGCGGGAGAGAGAACAATGAGCAGTTCTTC.

This clonotype was counted only a few times. The rearrangement links TRBV5-4 to TRBJ2-5, with D perhaps TRBD1 (5 bases). The CDR3 sequence is 15 residues long. Trimming took off 3 bases at V and 4 bases at J, with 16 bases between the two ends. Germline values: CDR1 SGHNT, CDR2 YYREEE (reference sequence). This CDR3 reads CASSSLGPSGETQYF. In nucleotides, the CDR3 is TGTGCCAGCAGCTCGTTGGGGCCGTCCGGAGAGACCCAGTACTTC.

This clonotype has ten or more counts. The V and J genes are TRBV2 and TRBJ2-3, with D uncertain. The V end lost 1 base, the J end lost 3 bases, and 5 bases lay between the germline ends. Germline V CDR1 and CDR2: SNHLY, FYNNEI. The CDR3 runs to 13 residues. CDR3 DNA sequence: TGTGCCAGCAGTGAAGAGGTGACAGATACGCAGTATTTT. This translates into CASSEEVTDTQYF.

Ten or more counts support this clonotype. The chain links TRBV11-2 to TRBJ2-1; D remains ambiguous. CDR3 length equals 14 residues. Trimming removed 0 bases at V and 5 bases at J, with 8 bases between. Germline V gene lookup returns CDR1 SGHAT and CDR2 FQNNGV. The CDR3 region is CASSLDRINNEQFF. In DNA, the CDR3 is TGTGCCAGCAGCTTAGACAGGATAAACAATGAGCAGTTCTTC.

CDR3 sequence reads: CASGIPQGSYNEQFF. CDR3 in DNA: TGTGCTAGTGGAATTCCTCAGGGGTCCTACAATGAGCAGTTCTTC. This chain joins TRBV12-5 and TRBJ2-1; possible D gene TRBD1, 6 bases. Trimming shortened V by 6 bases and J by 1 base, and 13 bases separated the two germline ends. There are 15 residues in the CDR3. The germline gives CDR1 LGHNT, CDR2 FRNRAP.

V usage is TRBV20-1 and J usage is TRBJ1-2; no reliable D call. Germline-derived CDR1 and CDR2 are DFQATT and SNEGSKA (reference sequence). The CDR3 runs 13 residues. V lost 1 base to trimming and J lost 2 bases, with 8 bases between them. The CDR3 loop reads CSARVVGNYGYTF. DNA of the CDR3: TGCAGTGCTAGAGTTGTAGGAAACTATGGCTACACCTTC.